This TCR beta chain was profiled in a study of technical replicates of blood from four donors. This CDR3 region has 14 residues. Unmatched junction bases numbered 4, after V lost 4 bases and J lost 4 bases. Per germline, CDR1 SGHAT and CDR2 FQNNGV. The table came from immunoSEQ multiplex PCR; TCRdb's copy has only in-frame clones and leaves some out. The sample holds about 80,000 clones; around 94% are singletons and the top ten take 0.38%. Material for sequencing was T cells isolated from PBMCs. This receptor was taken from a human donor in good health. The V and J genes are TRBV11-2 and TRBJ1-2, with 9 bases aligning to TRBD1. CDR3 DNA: TGTGCCAGCAGCTCCGGGACAGGGCCCTATGGCTACACCTTC. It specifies CASSSGTGPYGYTF.